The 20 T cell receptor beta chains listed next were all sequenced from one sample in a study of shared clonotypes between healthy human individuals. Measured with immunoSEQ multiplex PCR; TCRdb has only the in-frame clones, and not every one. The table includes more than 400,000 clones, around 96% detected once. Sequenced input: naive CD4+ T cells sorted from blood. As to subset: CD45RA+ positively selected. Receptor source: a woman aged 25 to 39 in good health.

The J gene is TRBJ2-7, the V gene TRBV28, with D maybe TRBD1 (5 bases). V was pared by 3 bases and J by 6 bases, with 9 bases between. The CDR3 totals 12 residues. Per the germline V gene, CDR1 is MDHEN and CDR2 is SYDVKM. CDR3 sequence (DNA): TGTGCCAGCAGTTTGAAAGGGGCCGAGCAGTACTTC. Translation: CASSLKGAEQYF.

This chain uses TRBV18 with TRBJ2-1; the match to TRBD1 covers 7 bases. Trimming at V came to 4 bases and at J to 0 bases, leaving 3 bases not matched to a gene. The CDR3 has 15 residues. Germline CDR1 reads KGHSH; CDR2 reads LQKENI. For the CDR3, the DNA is TGTGCCAGCTCACTCGGACAGGTCTCCTACAATGAGCAGTTCTTC. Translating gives CASSLGQVSYNEQFF.

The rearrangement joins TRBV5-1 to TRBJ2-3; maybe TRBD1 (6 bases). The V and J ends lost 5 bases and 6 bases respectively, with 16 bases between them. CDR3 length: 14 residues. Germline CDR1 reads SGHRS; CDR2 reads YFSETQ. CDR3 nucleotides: TGCGCCAGCAGTTCCGGGACACTCCGGGATACGCAGTATTTT. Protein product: CASSSGTLRDTQYF.

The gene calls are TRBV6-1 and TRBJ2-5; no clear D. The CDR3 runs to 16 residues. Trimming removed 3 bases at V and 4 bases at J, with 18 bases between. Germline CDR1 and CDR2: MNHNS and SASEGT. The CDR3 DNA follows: TGTGCCAGCAGTGATATAGCAGCGAGTAGTGGAGAGACCCAGTACTTC. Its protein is CASSDIAASSGETQYF.

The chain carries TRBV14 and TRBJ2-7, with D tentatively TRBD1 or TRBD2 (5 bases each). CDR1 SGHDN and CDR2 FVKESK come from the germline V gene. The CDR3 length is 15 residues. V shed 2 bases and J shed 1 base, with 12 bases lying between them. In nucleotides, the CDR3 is TGTGCCAGCAGCCAACCCGGGGCCAAGTCCTACGAGCAGTACTTC. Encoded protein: CASSQPGAKSYEQYF. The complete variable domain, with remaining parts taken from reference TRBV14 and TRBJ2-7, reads EAGVTQFPSHSVIEKGQTVTLRCDPISGHDNLYWYRRVMGKEIKFLLHFVKESKQDESGMPNNRFLAERTGGTYSTLKVQPAELEDSGVYFCASSQPGAKSYEQYFGPGTRLTVT.

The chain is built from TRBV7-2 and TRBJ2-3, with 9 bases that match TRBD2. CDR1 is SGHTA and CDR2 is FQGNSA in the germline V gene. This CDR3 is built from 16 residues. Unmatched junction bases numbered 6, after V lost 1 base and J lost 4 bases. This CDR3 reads CASSLVPAGGPDTQYF. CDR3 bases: TGTGCCAGCAGCTTAGTACCAGCGGGAGGTCCAGATACGCAGTATTTT.

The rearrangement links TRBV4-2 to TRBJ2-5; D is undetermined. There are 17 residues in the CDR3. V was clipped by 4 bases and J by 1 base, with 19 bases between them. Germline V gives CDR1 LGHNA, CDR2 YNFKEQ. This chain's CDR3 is CASSPEIAGNPQETQYF. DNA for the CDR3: TGTGCCAGCAGCCCCGAAATAGCCGGAAATCCCCAAGAGACCCAGTACTTC.

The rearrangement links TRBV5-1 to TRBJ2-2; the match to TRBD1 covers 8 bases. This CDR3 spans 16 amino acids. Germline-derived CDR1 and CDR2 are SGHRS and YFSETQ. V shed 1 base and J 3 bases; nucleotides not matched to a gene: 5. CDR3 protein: CASSLSDREDTGELFF. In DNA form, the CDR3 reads TGCGCCAGCAGCTTGTCGGACAGGGAAGACACCGGGGAGCTGTTTTTT.

The CDR3 DNA reads as TGTGCCAGCAGCTTGGTTCGGGGGACCTACGAGCAGTACTTC. It is translated as CASSLVRGTYEQYF. This sequence joins TRBV5-5 and TRBJ2-7, with D possibly TRBD2 on 6 matching bases. CDR1 and CDR2 (germline): SGHKS, YYEKEE (reference sequence). The V end was cut by 0 bases, the J end by 2 bases, with 9 bases between. CDR3 length equals 14 residues.

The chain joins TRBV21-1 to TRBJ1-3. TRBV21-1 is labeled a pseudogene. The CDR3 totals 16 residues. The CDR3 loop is CASRFGLQHARNTIYF. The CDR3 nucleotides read TGTGCCAGCAGGTTTGGTCTACAACACGCACGAAACACCATATATTTT.

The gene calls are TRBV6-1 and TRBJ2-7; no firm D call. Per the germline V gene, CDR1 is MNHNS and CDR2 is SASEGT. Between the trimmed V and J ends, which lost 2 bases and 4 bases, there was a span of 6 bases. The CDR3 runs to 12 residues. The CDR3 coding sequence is TGTGCCAGCAGTGAAACCTCTTACGAGCAGTACTTC. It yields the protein CASSETSYEQYF.

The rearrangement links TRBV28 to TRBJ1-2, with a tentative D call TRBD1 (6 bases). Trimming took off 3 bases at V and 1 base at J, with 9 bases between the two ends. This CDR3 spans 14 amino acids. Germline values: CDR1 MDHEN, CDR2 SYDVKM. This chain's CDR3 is CASSFPDSNYGYTF. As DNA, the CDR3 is TGTGCCAGCAGTTTCCCGGACAGTAACTATGGCTACACCTTC.

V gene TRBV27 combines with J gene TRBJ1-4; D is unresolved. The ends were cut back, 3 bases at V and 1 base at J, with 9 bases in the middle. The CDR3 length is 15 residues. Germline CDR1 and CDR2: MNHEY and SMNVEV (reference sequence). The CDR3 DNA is TGTGCCAGCAGTTTCAGGAGGTTAACTAATGAAAAACTGTTTTTT. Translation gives CASSFRRLTNEKLFF.

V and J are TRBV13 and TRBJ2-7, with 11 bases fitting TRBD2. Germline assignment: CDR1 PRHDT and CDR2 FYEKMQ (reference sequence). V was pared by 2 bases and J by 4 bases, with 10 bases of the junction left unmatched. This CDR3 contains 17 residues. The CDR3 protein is CASSLTGLAGGGYEQYF. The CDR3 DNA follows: TGTGCCAGCAGCTTAACGGGCCTAGCGGGAGGAGGGTACGAGCAGTACTTC.

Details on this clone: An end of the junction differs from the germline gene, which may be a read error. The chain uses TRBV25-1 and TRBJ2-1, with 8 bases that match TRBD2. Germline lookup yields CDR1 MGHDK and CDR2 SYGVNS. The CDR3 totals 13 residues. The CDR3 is CASSAGLGAPPVF. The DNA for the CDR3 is TGTGCCAGCAGTGCGGGACTAGGGGCCCCCCCGGTCTTC.

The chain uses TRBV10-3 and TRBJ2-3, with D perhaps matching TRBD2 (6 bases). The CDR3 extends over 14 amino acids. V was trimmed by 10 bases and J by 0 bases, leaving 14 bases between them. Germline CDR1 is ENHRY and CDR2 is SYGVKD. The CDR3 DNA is TGTGCCACCTTCTCTAGCGTTAGCACAGATACGCAGTATTTT. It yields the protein CATFSSVSTDTQYF.

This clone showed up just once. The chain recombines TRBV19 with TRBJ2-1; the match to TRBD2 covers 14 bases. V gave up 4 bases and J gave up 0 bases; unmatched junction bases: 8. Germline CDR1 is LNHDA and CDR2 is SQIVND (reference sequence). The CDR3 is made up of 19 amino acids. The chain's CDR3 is CASSTTSGGGLSSYNEQFF. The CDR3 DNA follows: TGTGCCAGTAGTACGACTAGCGGGGGGGGTCTCAGCTCCTACAATGAGCAGTTCTTC.

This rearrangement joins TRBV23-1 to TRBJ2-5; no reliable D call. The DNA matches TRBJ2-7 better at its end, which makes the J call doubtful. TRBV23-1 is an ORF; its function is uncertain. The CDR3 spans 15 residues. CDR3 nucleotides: TGCGCCAGCAGTCAATTATTGACGGAACCCTACGAGCAGTACTTC. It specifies CASSQLLTEPYEQYF.

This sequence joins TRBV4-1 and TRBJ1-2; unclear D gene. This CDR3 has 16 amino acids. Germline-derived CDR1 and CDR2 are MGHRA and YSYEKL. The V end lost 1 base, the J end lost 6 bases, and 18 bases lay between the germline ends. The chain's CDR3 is CASSQGGWVQYNGYTF. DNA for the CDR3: TGCGCCAGCAGCCAAGGAGGGTGGGTTCAATACAATGGCTACACCTTC.

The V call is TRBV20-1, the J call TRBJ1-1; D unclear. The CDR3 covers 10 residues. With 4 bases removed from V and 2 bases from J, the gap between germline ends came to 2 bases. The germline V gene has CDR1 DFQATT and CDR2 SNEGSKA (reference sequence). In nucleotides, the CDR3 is TGCAGTGCTACTAACACTGAAGCTTTCTTT. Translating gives CSATNTEAFF.